The rows below give T cell receptor beta chains drawn from one sample of a study of T cell repertoires in cytomegalovirus infection. TCRdb independently ran MiXCR on the reads; one entry per CDR3 protein. The sample carries about 480,000 distinct CDR3 sequences, more than 30% recorded once. What these receptors recognize is not known. Sample: cultured PBMCs, taken from culture after CMV antigen stimulation. These receptors were taken from a human donor in good health (CMV status not recorded). Some clones in this sample may be carry-over from other donors' samples. CDR3s include the opening cysteine and the closing phenylalanine or tryptophan. A D gene is named only where the DNA matches it firmly. Rows may omit the clone size; those that give it use once, few, many or a size class.

J gene	clone size	V gene	D gene	CDR3 DNA	CDR3 protein
TRBJ2-3	NA	TRBV12-3/TRBV12-4	TRBD2	TGTGCCAGCAGTTTAGAACTAGCGGGGAACACAGATACGCAGTATTTT	CASSLELAGNTDTQYF
TRBJ2-2	NA	TRBV7-6	NA	TGTGCCAGCAGCTTAACGATCCAGGGTGGAGACGGGGAGCTGTTTTTT	CASSLTIQGGDGELFF
TRBJ1-2	NA	TRBV7-2	NA	TGTGCCAGCAGCTCCCCCCTTGGGGTAGGGTTGAGTGGCTACACCTTC	CASSSPLGVGLSGYTF
TRBJ2-1	NA	TRBV24-1	TRBD2	TGTGCCACCAGTGATTTTCCACCGGGACTAGCGGGAGGGGCCCCCTATGAGCAGTTCTTC	CATSDFPPGLAGGAPYEQFF
TRBJ2-5	few	TRBV2	NA	TGTGCCAGCAGTGAAGGTCCTAAAGAGACCCAGTACTTC	CASSEGPKETQYF
TRBJ1-1	few	TRBV4-1	NA	TGCGCCAGCAGCCAAGATTGGGGGGCGGACACTGAAGCTTTCTTT	CASSQDWGADTEAFF
TRBJ2-3	NA	TRBV7-2	TRBD1	TGTGCCAGCAGCCCCTTCGACAGGGATGATACGCAGTATTTT	CASSPFDRDDTQYF
TRBJ2-1	few	TRBV11-2	TRBD2	TGTGCCAGCAGCCCAGGACTAGCGTTCCTCAATGAGCAGTTCTTC	CASSPGLAFLNEQFF
TRBJ1-3	NA	TRBV20-1	NA	TGCAGTGCCCACCTCACAAACTCTGGAAACACCATATATTTT	CSAHLTNSGNTIYF
TRBJ2-3	NA	TRBV18	NA	TGTGCCAGCTCACCAAAGACAGGTACTAGCACAGATACGCAGTATTTT	CASSPKTGTSTDTQYF
TRBJ1-1	few	TRBV4-1	NA	TGCGCCAGCAGCCTCGGGGAGCTGAACACTGAAGCTTTCTTT	CASSLGELNTEAFF
TRBJ1-3	few	TRBV7-9	NA	TGTGCCAGCAGCCGTTATCTTGGCTTTGGAAACACCATATATTTT	CASSRYLGFGNTIYF
TRBJ2-1	NA	TRBV7-9	TRBD2	TGTGCCAGCAGCTTATCAACTAGCGGGTTGTACAATGAGCAGTTCTTC	CASSLSTSGLYNEQFF
TRBJ2-1	few	TRBV7-8	NA	TGTGCCAGCAGCTGGGGACGGAACAATGAGCAGTTCTTC	CASSWGRNNEQFF
TRBJ2-7	NA	TRBV4-3	NA	TGCGCCAGCAGCCAAGGCCTAGACCACGAGCAGTACTTC	CASSQGLDHEQYF
TRBJ2-7	few	TRBV7-9	TRBD2	TGTGCCAGCAGACGACTAGCGGGGATCTACGAGCAGTACTTC	CASRRLAGIYEQYF
TRBJ1-2	few	TRBV7-2	TRBD1	TGTGCCAGCAGCTTAGTTGGTACAGGGGTTGGCTATGGCTACACCTTC	CASSLVGTGVGYGYTF
TRBJ2-5	NA	TRBV9	TRBD2	TGTGCCAGCAGCGTAGGAGCGGGAGAGTTGGCGACCCAGTACTTC	CASSVGAGELATQYF
TRBJ2-1	NA	TRBV4-3	NA	TGCGCCAGCGGGCCCGCGGGGGCATACAATGAGCAGTTCTTC	CASGPAGAYNEQFF
TRBJ2-5	once	TRBV20-1	NA	TGCAGTGCTAGAGAAGCAAAGCCACCTGGGACCCAGTACTTC	CSAREAKPPGTQYF
TRBJ2-3	NA	TRBV12-3/TRBV12-4	TRBD2	TGTGCCAGCAGTTTCGATAGCGGGAGGAGCACAGATACGCAGTATTTT	CASSFDSGRSTDTQYF
TRBJ1-6	NA	TRBV20-1	TRBD1	TGCAGTGCTAGGGGGACAGGGGGCGCATTGGGGAATTCACCCCTCCACTTT	CSARGTGGALGNSPLHF
TRBJ2-1	NA	TRBV5-5	NA	TGTGCCAGCAGCTTGGAGTCGCGACTCAAGGAGTTCTTC	CASSLESRLKEFF
TRBJ1-1	few	TRBV4-3	NA	TGCGCCAGCAGCCAAATCCGGATTGGGATTTGGGAAGCTTTCTTT	CASSQIRIGIWEAFF
TRBJ1-2	few	TRBV28	NA	TGTGCCAGCAGTTTCTTGGGGGCTTATGGCTACACCTTC	CASSFLGAYGYTF
TRBJ2-7	once	TRBV9	NA	TGTGCCAGCAGCGTAACCGAGAGTTTCTACGAGCAGTACTTC	CASSVTESFYEQYF
TRBJ2-1	NA	TRBV6-2/TRBV6-3	NA	TGTGCCAGCAGTTACCCGTCCATCTATTACAATGAGCAGTTCTTC	CASSYPSIYYNEQFF
TRBJ1-1	NA	TRBV20-1	NA	TGCAGTGCTAGTGAACTCAACACTGAAGCTTTCTTT	CSASELNTEAFF
TRBJ1-1	few	TRBV12-3/TRBV12-4	NA	TGTGCCAGCATTACACAGGGATTTGGCACTGAAGCTTTCTTT	CASITQGFGTEAFF
TRBJ1-1	few	TRBV6-5	NA	TGTGCCAGCGGAGGGTATGGGCAGAACACTGAAGCTTTCTTT	CASGGYGQNTEAFF
TRBJ1-1	few	TRBV6-5	NA	TGTGCCAGCAGTTACCTAGGGAACACTGAAGCTTTCTTT	CASSYLGNTEAFF
TRBJ2-3	NA	TRBV7-8	NA	TGTGCCAGCAGCTTAGCGGTCCGTGCTAGCACAGATACGCAGTATTTT	CASSLAVRASTDTQYF
TRBJ2-2	few	TRBV19	NA	TGTGCCAGTAGTATAGGGCACGCGAACACCGGGGAGCTGTTTTTT	CASSIGHANTGELFF
TRBJ2-1	many	TRBV20-1	TRBD2	TGCAGTGCTAGAGCGGGGAGGGCCTCTTACAATGAGCAGTTCTTC	CSARAGRASYNEQFF
TRBJ1-4	NA	TRBV19	NA	TGTGCCAGTAGTATCTCTAATGAAAAACTGTTTTTT	CASSISNEKLFF
TRBJ2-3	NA	TRBV6-1	TRBD1	TGTGCCAGCAACTTAGACAGGGGTGGCACAGATACGCAGTATTTT	CASNLDRGGTDTQYF
TRBJ1-1	few	TRBV6-1	NA	TGTGCCAGCAGTGCCGGGGACCACTTTGGAGCTTTCTTT	CASSAGDHFGAFF
TRBJ2-1	NA	TRBV19	TRBD2	TGTGCCAGTAGTATCCTAACTAGCGTGAACTTCAATGAGCAGTTCTTC	CASSILTSVNFNEQFF
TRBJ1-1	NA	TRBV3-1	TRBD1	TGTGCCAGCAGCCAAAATCGACAGGGAAAACCGAACACTGAAGCTTTCTTT	CASSQNRQGKPNTEAFF
TRBJ2-3	NA	TRBV4-1	TRBD2	TGTGCCAGCAGCCACGGACTAGCGGGCACCTTGAACACAGATACGCAGTATTTT	CASSHGLAGTLNTDTQYF
TRBJ1-4	few	TRBV7-2	TRBD1	TGTGCCAGCAGCTTGCAGGGGGCAGAAAAACTGTTTTTT	CASSLQGAEKLFF
TRBJ1-1	many	TRBV4-2	NA	TGTGCCAGCAGCCAAGTAGAAGGGGGGAACACTGAAGCTTTCTTT	CASSQVEGGNTEAFF
TRBJ2-3	NA	TRBV7-2	NA	TGTGCCAGCAGCCAAAAGCAGACTCGCAGGCATTTT	CASSQKQTRRHF
TRBJ2-5	NA	TRBV14	NA	TGTGCCAGCAGCCAAGGGGTAGCGCCTCAAGAGACCCAGTACTTC	CASSQGVAPQETQYF
TRBJ2-2	few	TRBV4-3	NA	TGCGCCAGCAGCCAGCCCAAGGAGGGGGCAAGGACCGGGGAGCTGTTTTTT	CASSQPKEGARTGELFF
TRBJ2-3	NA	TRBV7-2	NA	TGTGCCAGCAGCGGACGTAGCGGATTCACAGATACGCAGTATTTT	CASSGRSGFTDTQYF
TRBJ1-5	few	TRBV15	NA	TGTGCCACCAGCAGAGATGTGGGGGATAGCAATCAGCCCCAGCATTTT	CATSRDVGDSNQPQHF
TRBJ2-7	many	TRBV7-2	NA	TGTGCCAGCAGCTTAGCGGGCGGGGATTACGAGCAGTACTTC	CASSLAGGDYEQYF
TRBJ2-1	few	TRBV7-9	NA	TGTGCCAGCAGCGGGTCACGGGCGGATGAGCAGTTCTTC	CASSGSRADEQFF
TRBJ2-1	NA	TRBV12-3/TRBV12-4	TRBD2	TGTGCCAGCATCCTTGGGGTAGGGCTAGCGGGCAATGAGCAGTTCTTC	CASILGVGLAGNEQFF
TRBJ2-1	NA	TRBV10-3	TRBD2	TGTGCCATCAGTGCCTCGACTAGCACCCCCTACAATGAGCAGTTCTTC	CAISASTSTPYNEQFF
TRBJ1-3	few	TRBV6-1	NA	TGTGCCAGCAGTGAAGCAGGGTTCGGAAACACCATATATTTT	CASSEAGFGNTIYF
TRBJ2-7	few	TRBV19	NA	TGTGCCAGTAGGACCCAGGGGTTACACGAGCAGTACTTC	CASRTQGLHEQYF
TRBJ2-1	NA	TRBV19	TRBD2	TGTGCCAGTAGTATCCGGGGACTAGCGGGAGGGGGGTCCTACAATGAGCAGTTCTTC	CASSIRGLAGGGSYNEQFF
TRBJ2-3	NA	TRBV12-5	NA	TGTGCTAGTGGTTTGGCCCCCGGATGGATAGATACGCAGTATTTT	CASGLAPGWIDTQYF